Here is one TCR beta chain with its context. Its antigen remains unknown. Its ends do not fully match the called genes, so a read error is possible. No fewer than 5.5 micrograms of total RNA were isolated from every sample. Next came a second PCR, run for about 6 to 11 cycles, which used a sample-barcoded 5' primer along with a J-beta primer mix. The template-switch adaptor, which had 12 random nucleotides, put a tag on each cDNA molecule. Each single sample gave us at least 2.5 million CDR3-containing paired-end reads. TCRdb analysed the 5' RACE reads with MiXCR anew, one entry per CDR3 protein. The data contain over a million distinct CDR3 sequences, 40% to 55% of them seen just once; the ten biggest clones take up 18%. This record comes from a study of blood T cells in healthy people across ages. Study results and limitations: Total diversity from one million sequenced T cells was likely underestimated.

The CDR3 is 14 residues long. Looked up from germline, CDR1 is KGHSY and CDR2 is FQNENV. This TCR came from a woman aged 55-69 years in good health. The gene calls are TRBV16 and TRBJ1-2; no clear D. The sample was blood. CDR3 protein: CASTQTRPNYGYTF. CDR3 nucleotides: TGTGCCAGCACCCAAACTCGCCCTAACTATGGCTACACCTTC.